The source of this T cell receptor (beta chain) is a study of OX40 agonist ivuxolimab in advanced cancers. About the research overall: Ivuxolimab, an antibody that agonizes OX40 (CD134), was administered to the patients. Patients were under 90% male with ages roughly 23 to 79, mean approximately 62. Study results and limitations: CD8+ T cells averaged more expanded clones than CD4+.

On this clone: Antigen unknown.

Generated by immunoSEQ multiplex PCR, the TCRdb table keeps only in-frame clones and is missing some. This sample has around 94,000 clones; more than 85% occur once, and the top ten carry under 4%. This CDR3 is built from 15 residues. Trimming took 5 bases from V and 10 from J; bases not matched to a gene: 7. Germline V CDR1 and CDR2: PRHDT, FYEKMQ (reference sequence). The specimen was CD4+ or CD8+ T cells sorted from blood, collected in a trial of the OX40 agonist ivuxolimab. This TCR derives from an adult with an advanced solid tumor such as melanoma, head and neck, liver or kidney cancer. This sequence joins TRBV13 and TRBJ2-1, with 14 positions matching TRBD2. The CDR3 DNA sequence: TGTGCCAGCAGCGCCGGGACTAGCGGGGGCGGGGAGCAGTTCTTC. Protein: CASSAGTSGGGEQFF.